These 11 T cell receptor beta chains were all obtained from the same sample, sequenced in a study of multiple sclerosis patients with progressive multifocal leukoencephalopathy. The time point was: roughly 12 months of natalizumab therapy. Data came from immunoSEQ multiplex PCR; TCRdb stores just in-frame clones and leaves some out. The sample includes about 25,000 clones, 75% to 95% of them seen just once. The material was PBMCs, obtained from a patient treated with natalizumab. The receptors were sampled from a man younger than 45 with multiple sclerosis.

The table lists this clone with a few counts. The V gene is TRBV10-3, the J gene TRBJ2-7, with 7 bases fitting TRBD1. The CDR3 sequence is 13 residues long. Losses at the gene ends were 6 bases for V and 2 bases for J; bases not matched to a gene: 4. The germline gives CDR1 ENHRY, CDR2 SYGVKD. The CDR3 DNA is TGTGCCATCAGAACCGGACAGGCCTACGAGCAGTACTTC. Amino acids: CAIRTGQAYEQYF.

V is TRBV29-1 and J is TRBJ1-2; D unclear. CDR1 is SQVTM and CDR2 is ANQGSEA in the germline V gene. Trimming shortened V by 5 bases and J by 6 bases, and 10 bases separated the two germline ends. The CDR3 has 11 residues. As DNA, the CDR3 is TGCAGCGTTCTGGGAAAAGATGGCTACACCTTC. Protein product: CSVLGKDGYTF.

This chain links TRBV11-3 with TRBJ2-3, with TRBD1 identical over 7 bases. The V segment lost 2 bases and the J segment 2 bases; nucleotides outside the gene matches: 7. The V gene's germline CDR1 is SGHNT and CDR2 YENEEA. The CDR3 is 16 residues long. DNA of the CDR3: TGTGCCAGCAGCTTAACTAGGACAGGCCCCACAGATACGCAGTATTTT. Protein sequence: CASSLTRTGPTDTQYF.

The chain links TRBV6-6 to TRBJ2-5, with TRBD2 matching over 9 bases. Judging by the DNA end, TRBJ2-7 fits better; the J call may be wrong. This CDR3 is 16 amino acids long. The germline gives CDR1 MNHNY, CDR2 SVGAGI (reference sequence). CDR3 nucleotide sequence: TGTGCCAGCAGCTCCGGGGAAGCGGGAGGTGAGTACGAGCAGTACTTC. This encodes CASSSGEAGGEYEQYF.

This sequence joins TRBV2 and TRBJ1-1, with TRBD1 as a possible D gene (5 bases). Trimming left V 2 bases short and J 0 bases short, with 7 bases between. The CDR3 extends over 14 amino acids. The germline V gene has CDR1 SNHLY and CDR2 FYNNEI. The CDR3 coding sequence is TGTGCCAGCAGTGAACAGGGATTGAACACTGAAGCTTTCTTT. Protein sequence: CASSEQGLNTEAFF.

This chain links TRBV5-4 with TRBJ1-6, with 12 bases that match TRBD1. This CDR3 has 20 residues. Germline V gene lookup returns CDR1 SGHNT and CDR2 YYREEE (reference sequence). J gave up 0 bases and V 4 bases, and 11 bases lay outside the gene matches. CDR3 in DNA: TGTGCCAGCAGCCTCGGGACAGGGGGCCGTTCAAGCTCCTATAATTCACCCCTCCACTTT. This sequence encodes CASSLGTGGRSSSYNSPLHF.

CDR3 sequence: CASSLGLAGSRYQETQYF. The CDR3 DNA reads as TGTGCCAGCAGCCTCGGACTAGCGGGGTCAAGGTACCAAGAGACCCAGTACTTC. This chain links TRBV7-2 with TRBJ2-5; 12 bases match TRBD2. CDR1 and CDR2 (germline): SGHTA, FQGNSA. V shed 5 bases, J shed 0 bases, and the junction held 10 bases outside the gene matches. The CDR3 is made up of 18 amino acids.

The CDR3 DNA reads as TGTGCCATCAGTTCTACAGGGTCGCGACACGGTAACTATGGCTACACCTTC. It specifies CAISSTGSRHGNYGYTF. This rearrangement joins TRBV10-3 to TRBJ1-2; D is perhaps TRBD1 (6 bases). V was pared by 5 bases and J by 1 base, with 20 bases between. The CDR3 runs 17 residues. Germline V gene sequence: CDR1 ENHRY, CDR2 SYGVKD.

The genes are TRBV10-2 and TRBJ2-7; 7 bases match TRBD2. The CDR3 is 13 residues long. J was trimmed by 3 bases and V by 8 bases; bases with no gene match: 7. In germline, CDR1 is WSHSY, CDR2 SAAADI. The CDR3 loop is CASRRDYLYEQYV. DNA of the CDR3: TGCGCCAGCCGCCGGGACTACCTCTACGAGCAGTACGTC.

A remark on this clone: This sample includes further DNA sequences coding for the same CDR3. The chain links TRBV13 to TRBJ2-2; D remains unclear. CDR3 length equals 16 residues. Germline V gives CDR1 PRHDT, CDR2 FYEKMQ (reference sequence). The V end was cut by 4 bases, the J end by 4 bases, with 16 bases between. Written as DNA, the CDR3 is TGTGCCAGCAGCTGGGGTCGAGGTCTAATCACCGGGGAGCTGTTTTTT. Amino acid sequence: CASSWGRGLITGELFF.

The rearrangement uses TRBV7-9 and TRBJ2-2; 9 nucleotides align to TRBD2. The CDR3 is 17 amino acids. V trimming: 4 bases; J trimming: 3 bases; junction bases outside the gene matches: 9. Germline V gives CDR1 SEHNR, CDR2 FQNEAQ (reference sequence). In nucleotides, the CDR3 is TGTGCCAGCAGCTCCTCCGCTAGCGGGAAGTACACCGGGGAGCTGTTTTTT. Amino acid sequence: CASSSSASGKYTGELFF. Variable domain in full (rest from reference TRBV7-9 and TRBJ2-2): DTGVSQNPRHKITKRGQNVTFRCDPISEHNRLYWYRQTLGQGPEFLTYFQNEAQLEKSRLLSDRFSAERPKGSFSTLEIQRTEQGDSAMYLCASSSSASGKYTGELFFGEGSRLTVL.